This is a list of T cell receptor beta chains from one sample in a study of post-analysis software for immune sequencing data. TCRdb reanalysed the PCR reads using MiXCR and keeps one entry per CDR3 protein. The sample lists 750,000 to 900,000 distinct CDR3 sequences, roughly 50% occurring once. The sample was blood. The origin of the receptors is a girl aged 5 to 17 with multiple sclerosis. The CDR3 runs from the conserved cysteine through the conserved F or W. D genes are given only for firm matches. The listing skips clone size in some rows; elsewhere it reads once, few, many or a size class.

>NA|NA|TRBV27|TRBJ2-1
TGTGCCAGCAGCCCTGGGGGGGCCAACAATGAGCAGTTCTTC
CASSPGGANNEQFF
>NA|few|TRBV27|TRBJ2-1
TGTGCCAGCAGTTTATTGATGGTTGGGGATGAGCAGTTCTTC
CASSLLMVGDEQFF
>NA|few|TRBV29-1|TRBJ1-2
TGCAGCGTTGAGGGTGGGGACATAGGGTATGGCTACACCTTC
CSVEGGDIGYGYTF
>TRBD1|once|TRBV7-9|TRBJ2-6
TGTGCCAGCAGCTTGACAGGGGGCGCTGGGGCCAACGTCCTGACTTTC
CASSLTGGAGANVLTF
>NA|few|TRBV6-5|TRBJ2-1
TGTGCCAGCAGGGGGGTGGAGCAGTTCTTC
CASRGVEQFF
>NA|NA|TRBV7-2|TRBJ2-1
TGTGCCAGCAGCTCAGGGGGGCCTAGCCTCAGCTCCTACAATGAGCAGTTCTTC
CASSSGGPSLSSYNEQFF
>NA|NA|TRBV20-1|TRBJ1-2
TGCAGTGCTAGAGACCGGACAGATTACTATGGCTACACCTTC
CSARDRTDYYGYTF
>NA|few|TRBV5-1|TRBJ2-1
TGCGCCAGCAGCTCTGGACTACAAGGGGGGAGTGAGCAGTTCTTC
CASSSGLQGGSEQFF
>NA|NA|TRBV5-5|TRBJ1-1
TGTGCCAGCAGCCCGGAAGGGCTCCGGGCGAACACTGAAGCTTTCTTT
CASSPEGLRANTEAFF
>TRBD1|NA|TRBV29-1|TRBJ2-7
TGCAGCGTCCAGGGGGTGAGCGAGCAGTACTTC
CSVQGVSEQYF
>TRBD1|few|TRBV24-1|TRBJ2-1
TGTGCCACCAGTGGGAGGCACACAGGGGCCCTCTGGTACAATGAGCAGTTCTTC
CATSGRHTGALWYNEQFF
>NA|NA|TRBV6-1|TRBJ2-5
TGTGCCAGCAGTGTGAGACGGCAAGAGACCCAGTACTTC
CASSVRRQETQYF
>TRBD2|NA|TRBV20-1|TRBJ2-1
TGCAGTGCTAGGGGTGGACTAGCTAAAGGATATGAGCAGTTCTTC
CSARGGLAKGYEQFF
>TRBD2|NA|TRBV10-3|TRBJ2-1
TGTGCCATGGGGACTAGCGGGAGCTCCTACAATGAGCAGTTCTTC
CAMGTSGSSYNEQFF
>NA|NA|TRBV24-1|TRBJ1-1
TGTGCCACCAGTGATGACAACACTGAAGCTTTCTTT
CATSDDNTEAFF
>NA|NA|TRBV7-9|TRBJ2-7
TGTGCCAGCAGCTTAACTGCTCAAACCTCCTACGAGCAGTACTTC
CASSLTAQTSYEQYF
>NA|NA|TRBV6-5|TRBJ2-3
TGTGCCAGCAGTTACGGGCAGCACACAGATACGCAGTATTTT
CASSYGQHTDTQYF
>NA|few|TRBV3-1|TRBJ2-3
TGTGCCAGCAGCCCCCGAGGGGTGGCGGGGGCCTACGGAGATACGCAGTATTTT
CASSPRGVAGAYGDTQYF
>NA|NA|TRBV10-3|TRBJ2-7
TGTGCCACCGGAGGGACAAACTCCTACGAGCAGTACTTC
CATGGTNSYEQYF
>TRBD1|NA|TRBV5-1|TRBJ2-1
TGCGCCAGCAGCTTGAAAGGGACAGGGGGCAACGAGCAGTTCTTC
CASSLKGTGGNEQFF
>NA|NA|TRBV6-2/TRBV6-3|TRBJ1-1
TGTGCCAGCAGTTCGACGAGGGATGTGGACACTGAAGCTTTCTTT
CASSSTRDVDTEAFF
>NA|few|TRBV12-5|TRBJ2-5
TGTGCTGGTGGTCCGCCTATACAGGGAATAATGCAGACCCAGTACTTC
CAGGPPIQGIMQTQYF
>TRBD1|NA|TRBV6-5|TRBJ1-5
TGTGCCAGCAGTACCCAGGACAGGGAGAAGCATTTT
CASSTQDREKHF
>TRBD1|few|TRBV20-1|TRBJ2-5
TGCAGTGCTAGAGCGGGCAGGGGGACCGAGACCCAGTACTTC
CSARAGRGTETQYF
>TRBD2|NA|TRBV19|TRBJ2-2
TGTGCCAGTAGGCCGGGACTAGCGAACACCGGGGAGCTGTTTTTT
CASRPGLANTGELFF
>TRBD1|NA|TRBV14|TRBJ2-1
TGTGCCAGCAGCCAAGATCTTAGGGGGCTCGCTTCCCGCTCGGGTGAGCAGTTCTTC
CASSQDLRGLASRSGEQFF
>NA|few|TRBV27|TRBJ2-3
TGTGCCACCAGGGTTAGTCACACAGATACGCAGTATTTT
CATRVSHTDTQYF
>TRBD1|NA|TRBV10-2|TRBJ2-7
TGCGCCAGCGCCGGGACAGGGGATTCCTACGAGCAGTACTTC
CASAGTGDSYEQYF
>NA|NA|TRBV20-1|TRBJ2-7
TGCAGTGGGGGGGTCGGCTCCTACGAGCAGTACTTC
CSGGVGSYEQYF
>NA|NA|TRBV6-5|TRBJ2-5
TGTGCCAGCAGCTATTACGGGGGGCCGGAGACCCAGTACTTC
CASSYYGGPETQYF
>TRBD2|few|TRBV15|TRBJ2-1
TGTGCCACCGACGAAACTAGGGAGGGCGAGCAGTTCTTC
CATDETREGEQFF
>TRBD2|few|TRBV27|TRBJ2-7
TGTGCCAGCAGCACTAGCGGGCGCTACGAGCAGTACTTC
CASSTSGRYEQYF
>TRBD2|NA|TRBV6-2/TRBV6-3|TRBJ2-1
TGTGCCAGCAGTTTGGGACTAGCGGGAGGGCCGAAGAAGTTAAGGCAGTTCTTC
CASSLGLAGGPKKLRQFF
>TRBD1|few|TRBV24-1|TRBJ2-5
TGTGCCACCAGTGACCCCACAACAGGGGTTGGAGAGACCCAGTACTTC
CATSDPTTGVGETQYF
>TRBD2|few|TRBV27|TRBJ2-5
TGTGCCAGCAGTTTATCGTTTGGCGGGAGGGGAGCGGTCGAAGAGACCCAGTACTTC
CASSLSFGGRGAVEETQYF
>NA|few|TRBV21-1|TRBJ2-3
TGTGCCAGCAGCGCCCGAGGGGGGGGGGCTCGCACAGATACGCAGTATTTT
CASSARGGGARTDTQYF
>NA|NA|TRBV6-8|TRBJ2-7
TGTGCCAGCACCGGCCCCTACGAGCAGTACTTC
CASTGPYEQYF
>TRBD1|NA|TRBV29-1|TRBJ1-2
TGCAGCGTTGAAGTGCCGGACAGGCTAAACTATGGCTACACCTTC
CSVEVPDRLNYGYTF
>TRBD2|few|TRBV4-3|TRBJ2-5
TGCGCCAGCAGCCCAGGACTACTAGCGGCCCAAGAGACCCAGTACTTC
CASSPGLLAAQETQYF
>TRBD2|few|TRBV7-8|TRBJ2-3
TGTGCCAGCGGAACCCCACTAGCGCACGAGCGGGATACGCAGTATTTT
CASGTPLAHERDTQYF
>TRBD1|NA|TRBV7-2|TRBJ2-4
TGTGCCAGCTCAACAGGACAGGGCGTCATTCAGTACTTC
CASSTGQGVIQYF
>NA|few|TRBV29-1|TRBJ2-3
TGCAGCGTTGGGAGCACAGATACGCAGTATTTT
CSVGSTDTQYF
>NA|NA|TRBV10-3|TRBJ2-1
TGTGCCATCAGTTTTGGTCATGAGCAGTTCTTC
CAISFGHEQFF
>TRBD1|once|TRBV12-3/TRBV12-4|TRBJ2-5
TGTGCCAGCAGTTTAGAAGGACAGGGACAAGAGACCCAGTACTTC
CASSLEGQGQETQYF
>NA|few|TRBV12-3/TRBV12-4|TRBJ2-1
TGTGCCAGCAGTTTCCGGACTGGGGCCTACAATGAGCAGTTCTTC
CASSFRTGAYNEQFF
>TRBD1|NA|TRBV27|TRBJ2-7
TGTGCCAGCAGCTCAACCTCCAGGGGGATTATATCCTACGAGCAGTACTTC
CASSSTSRGIISYEQYF
>TRBD2|NA|TRBV29-1|TRBJ2-1
TGCAGCGCTGCCGGACCGACCGGAACTAGCGGGAGACCCAATGAGCAGTTCTTC
CSAAGPTGTSGRPNEQFF
>NA|few|TRBV7-2|TRBJ2-1
TGTGCCAGCAGCCCGGGTGGGGGGATTGATGAGCAGTTCTTC
CASSPGGGIDEQFF
>NA|once|TRBV7-8|TRBJ1-1
TGTGCCAGCAGCTTAGGACTCTCGGGCGCTGAAGCTTTCTTT
CASSLGLSGAEAFF
>NA|NA|TRBV6-5|TRBJ1-1
TGTGCCAGCAGCCGATCGGAGGGGGAAGCTTTCTTT
CASSRSEGEAFF
>NA|few|TRBV29-1|TRBJ2-1
TGCAGCGTTGAAGGGCTCCAAACTAACAATGAGCAGTTCTTC
CSVEGLQTNNEQFF
>TRBD1|NA|TRBV4-1|TRBJ1-2
TGCGCCAGCAGCCAAGATTTAGGAGGGGGCGCAGGCTACACCTTC
CASSQDLGGGAGYTF
>NA|once|TRBV5-1|TRBJ2-3
TGCGCCAGCAGCTCGGGCGGGACAGCCGTCACAGATACGCAGTATTTT
CASSSGGTAVTDTQYF
>NA|NA|TRBV18|TRBJ2-1
TGTGCCAGCTCACCGAAAGACCAACTAGTCAATGAGCAGTTCTTC
CASSPKDQLVNEQFF
>NA|NA|TRBV20-1|TRBJ1-1
TGCAGTGCTAGAGATAGACTACGCAACACTGAAGCTTTCTTT
CSARDRLRNTEAFF